This TCR beta chain was identified during a study of blood T cell repertoires in COVID-19. With 4 bases removed from V and 7 bases from J, the gap between germline ends came to 14 bases. This CDR3 is built from 14 residues. Per germline, CDR1 SGHAT and CDR2 FQDESV (reference sequence). The authors' processing: Scientists estimated how many nucleated cells there were by amplifying reference gene primers. The table came from immunoSEQ multiplex PCR; TCRdb's copy has only in-frame clones and leaves some out. That table supplies the V and J calls and clone size; D and trimming were determined from the DNA. The repertoire consists of 87,000 or so clones, with 87% occurring once and the leading ten covering around 3%.

The rearrangement links TRBV11-1 to TRBJ2-1, with D unclear. The source is a woman between 45 and 60 years old with active or convalescent COVID-19. Sequencing was done on a sample of peripheral blood. The CDR3 here is CASSSGPKVNEQFF. The CDR3 DNA reads as TGTGCCAGCAGCTCAGGCCCTAAGGTAAATGAGCAGTTCTTC.